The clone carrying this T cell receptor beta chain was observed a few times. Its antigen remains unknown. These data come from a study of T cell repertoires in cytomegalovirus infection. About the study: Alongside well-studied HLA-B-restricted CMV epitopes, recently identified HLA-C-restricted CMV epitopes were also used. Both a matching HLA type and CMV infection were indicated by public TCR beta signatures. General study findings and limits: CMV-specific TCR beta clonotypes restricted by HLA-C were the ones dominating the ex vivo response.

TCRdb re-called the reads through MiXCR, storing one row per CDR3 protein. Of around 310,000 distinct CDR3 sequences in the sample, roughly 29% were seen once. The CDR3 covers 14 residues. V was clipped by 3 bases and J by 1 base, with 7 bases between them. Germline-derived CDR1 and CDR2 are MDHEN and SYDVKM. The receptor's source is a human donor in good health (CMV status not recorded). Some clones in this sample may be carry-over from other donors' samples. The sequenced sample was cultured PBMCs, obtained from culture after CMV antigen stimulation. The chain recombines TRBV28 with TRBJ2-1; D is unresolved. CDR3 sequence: CASSFQESYNEQFF. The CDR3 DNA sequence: TGTGCCAGCAGTTTCCAGGAATCCTACAATGAGCAGTTCTTC.